The clone carrying this T cell receptor beta chain was seen just once. These data originate in a study of blood T cell repertoires in COVID-19. The J segment lost 6 bases and the V segment lost 2 bases, leaving 7 bases of the junction unmatched. The V gene's germline CDR1 is SQVTM and CDR2 ANQGSEA. CDR3 length equals 15 residues. Assay used: immunoSEQ multiplex PCR; TCRdb lists only in-frame clones, some missing. In the table there are 75,000 to 95,000 clones, over 80% of which are singletons. The TCR sequence derives from a man older than 75 with active or convalescent COVID-19. Sequenced input: peripheral blood. This chain links TRBV29-1 with TRBJ2-1; 10 positions match TRBD2. CDR3 region: CSVESLAGEINEQFF. DNA for the CDR3: TGCAGCGTTGAATCTCTAGCGGGAGAAATCAATGAGCAGTTCTTC.